A single sample gave rise to the 28 T cell receptor beta chains below, sequenced in a study of shared clonotypes between healthy human individuals. The method was immunoSEQ multiplex PCR; TCRdb's version includes in-frame clones alone and lacks a portion of them. Altogether about 92,000 clones are present, about 70% being singletons, with the ten largest covering roughly 50%. Sequencing was performed on memory CD8+ T cells sorted from blood. Subset: CD45RO+ cells pooled with CCR7-negative TemRA cells. These receptors were obtained from a man in his thirties or forties in good health.

The gene calls are TRBV7-9 and TRBJ2-7, with unresolved D. Looked up from germline, CDR1 is SEHNR and CDR2 is FQNEAQ (reference sequence). Trimming removed 5 bases from V and 2 bases from J, with 13 bases in between. CDR3 size: 14 residues. CDR3 residues: CASSEESRTYEQYF. The CDR3 DNA sequence: TGTGCCAGCAGCGAAGAATCCAGAACCTACGAGCAGTACTTC. Looking up the rest from reference TRBV7-9 and TRBJ2-7 gives the full variable domain: DTGVSQNPRHKITKRGQNVTFRCDPISEHNRLYWYRQTLGQGPEFLTYFQNEAQLEKSRLLSDRFSAERPKGSFSTLEIQRTEQGDSAMYLCASSEESRTYEQYFGPGTRLTVT.

Ten or more counts support this clone. The chain links TRBV4-3 to TRBJ2-7; 11 nucleotides match TRBD1. With V trimmed by 0 bases and J by 3 bases, 4 bases remained unmatched. Germline-derived CDR1 and CDR2 are LGHNA and YSLEER. The CDR3 has 16 amino acids. In nucleotides, the CDR3 is TGCGCCAGCAGCCAAGATACGGGGACAGGGGGCTACGAGCAGTACTTC. As protein: CASSQDTGTGGYEQYF.

The chain joins TRBV28 to TRBJ1-1, with D uncertain. V was shortened by 7 bases and J by 0 bases, with 15 bases between the two germline ends. In germline, CDR1 is MDHEN, CDR2 SYDVKM. The CDR3 runs to 15 residues. This CDR3 is CASTQTVGMNTEAFF. The CDR3 nucleotides are TGTGCCAGCACCCAGACGGTAGGAATGAACACTGAAGCTTTCTTT.

The rearrangement uses TRBV5-6 and TRBJ2-2; 9 bases agree with TRBD1. This CDR3 region has 15 residues. CDR1 and CDR2 from the germline V gene are SGHDT and YYEEEE. V lost 4 bases, J lost 5 bases, and 6 bases stayed unmatched. This chain's CDR3 is CASSIIGQGTGELFF. CDR3 coding DNA: TGTGCCAGCAGCATTATAGGACAGGGGACCGGGGAGCTGTTTTTT.

The chain links TRBV19 to TRBJ2-7; D gene uncertain. CDR3 length: 14 amino acids. Germline V gene lookup returns CDR1 LNHDA and CDR2 SQIVND (reference sequence). Trimming removed 3 bases from V and 7 bases from J, with 16 bases in between. In nucleotides, the CDR3 is TGTGCCAGTAGTATTAACCTCGACCCAGTGGAGCAGTACTTC. This codes for CASSINLDPVEQYF.

The gene calls are TRBV10-3 and TRBJ2-2; 10 bases are a match to TRBD2. The germline V gene encodes CDR1 ENHRY and CDR2 SYGVKD. This CDR3 is built from 13 residues. The ends lost 9 bases at V and 5 bases at J; junction bases unmatched: 3. The CDR3 sequence: CAMTSGLTGELFF. The CDR3 nucleotides are TGTGCCATGACTAGCGGGCTTACCGGGGAGCTGTTTTTT.

The chain has TRBV29-1 and TRBJ1-1, with 7 bases fitting TRBD1. This CDR3 region has 13 residues. Trimming at V came to 6 bases and at J to 4 bases, leaving 8 bases not matched to a gene. Germline-derived CDR1 and CDR2 are SQVTM and ANQGSEA. Here the CDR3 DNA reads TGCAGCGTCACGACAGGGAGCAGCACTGAAGCTTTCTTT. This gives the protein CSVTTGSSTEAFF.

The chain couples TRBV6-7 to TRBJ2-4; D remains ambiguous. TRBV6-7 is treated as an ORF (open reading frame) with a function not yet certain. This CDR3 is 15 amino acids long. V shed 0 bases and J shed 1 base, with 7 bases lying between them. This chain's CDR3 is CASSYSTGAKNIQYF. Here the CDR3 DNA reads TGTGCCAGCAGTTACTCGACTGGGGCCAAAAACATTCAGTACTTC.

The sample holds a few counts of this clone. The CDR3 reads CASSLGLGDTEAFF. CDR3 in DNA: TGTGCCAGCAGCTTAGGCCTTGGGGACACTGAAGCTTTCTTT. This chain uses TRBV7-9 with TRBJ1-1; D is uncertain. V was shortened by 1 base and J by 3 bases, with 9 bases between the two germline ends. Germline CDR1 is SEHNR and CDR2 is FQNEAQ (reference sequence). CDR3 size: 14 residues.

This rearrangement joins TRBV5-4 to TRBJ2-6; possible D gene TRBD1, 5 bases. CDR3 size: 15 residues. V gave up 0 bases and J gave up 2 bases, with 6 bases separating them. The germline V gene has CDR1 SGHNT and CDR2 YYREEE (reference sequence). This chain's CDR3 is CASSLEGTGANVLTF. The CDR3 DNA follows: TGTGCCAGCAGCTTGGAGGGGACTGGGGCCAACGTCCTGACTTTC.

This rearrangement joins TRBV7-6 to TRBJ2-2; D is possibly TRBD2 (6 bases). From germline, CDR1 is SGHVS and CDR2 FNYEAQ. V lost 3 bases and J 6 bases, leaving 8 bases between the germline ends. The CDR3 covers 13 residues. The DNA of the CDR3 is TGTGCCAGCAGCTTTGGCGGGGCCGGGGAGCTGTTTTTT. This encodes CASSFGGAGELFF.

The genes are TRBV9 and TRBJ2-1, with 12 bases fitting TRBD2. This CDR3 contains 16 residues. In germline, CDR1 is SGDLS, CDR2 YYNGEE. V dropped 0 bases and J dropped 4; count of bases not matched to a gene: 2. CDR3 nucleotide sequence: TGTGCCAGCAGCGTAGCTGGGACTAGCGGGTACAATGAGCAGTTCTTC. It is translated as CASSVAGTSGYNEQFF.

The V gene is TRBV5-1, the J gene TRBJ2-3, with a tentative D call TRBD2 (5 bases). The CDR3 has 16 residues. CDR1 is SGHRS, CDR2 YFSETQ, per germline. V dropped 5 bases and J dropped 1 base, with 17 bases sitting between them. For the CDR3, the DNA is TGCGCCAGCAGTCCTCTCCGGGGTAGGGGCACAGATACGCAGTATTTT. This codes for CASSPLRGRGTDTQYF.

This chain joins TRBV6-4 and TRBJ1-1, with TRBD1 matching over 7 bases. Germline V CDR1 and CDR2: MRHNA, SNTAGT. The CDR3 totals 14 residues. J gave up 4 bases and V 6 bases, and 8 bases lay outside the gene matches. The CDR3 coding sequence is TGTGCCAGCAGGCCTACAGGGGTTGGCACTGAAGCTTTCTTT. It codes for CASRPTGVGTEAFF.

The genes are TRBV7-9 and TRBJ2-7; 7 bases are a match to TRBD1. V was pared by 2 bases and J by 8 bases, with 18 bases of the junction left unmatched. Germline V gene sequence: CDR1 SEHNR, CDR2 FQNEAQ (reference sequence). The CDR3 covers 17 residues. DNA for the CDR3: TGTGCCAGCAGCTTAAGCCTTGGGTCGGGACAGCCCTTCAAGCAGTACTTC. Protein: CASSLSLGSGQPFKQYF.

The rearrangement uses TRBV9 and TRBJ2-3, with D perhaps TRBD1 (6 bases). Germline assignment: CDR1 SGDLS and CDR2 YYNGEE. The CDR3 loop spans 14 amino acids. Trimming took off 6 bases at V and 4 bases at J, with 15 bases between the two ends. The CDR3 reads CASTLGGGPDTQYF. CDR3 coding DNA: TGTGCCAGCACCCTGGGTGGGGGCCCAGATACGCAGTATTTT.

The V call is TRBV4-2, the J call TRBJ2-3; D is unresolved. This CDR3 has 16 residues. CDR1 is LGHNA, CDR2 YNFKEQ, per germline. Trimming cost V 5 bases and J 2 bases, with 17 bases left between them. The CDR3 is CASSLGYSGTTDTQYF. The CDR3 bases are TGTGCCAGCAGCTTGGGGTATTCCGGTACCACAGATACGCAGTATTTT.

A note on this clone: At one boundary the junction diverges from the germline segment, which might be a read error. The V call is TRBV2, the J call TRBJ2-7; TRBD1 agrees at 8 bases. In germline, CDR1 is SNHLY, CDR2 FYNNEI. The CDR3 spans 15 residues. The CDR3 region is CASREGQGVGYEQYF. In DNA form, the CDR3 reads TGTGCCAGCAGGGAAGGACAGGGCGTAGGCTACGAGCAGTACTTC.

The gene calls are TRBV9 and TRBJ2-1, with no clear D. This CDR3 is built from 12 residues. Germline V gene lookup returns CDR1 SGDLS and CDR2 YYNGEE. Trimming stripped 3 bases from V and 5 bases from J, with 6 bases between. In DNA form, the CDR3 reads TGTGCCAGCAGCGGGCTAAACAATGAGCAGTTCTTC. This gives the protein CASSGLNNEQFF.

The CDR3 region is CASRALVNTEAFF. CDR3 nucleotide sequence: TGTGCCAGCAGAGCACTAGTGAACACTGAAGCTTTCTTT. The chain uses TRBV7-8 and TRBJ1-1, with D unclear. This CDR3 comprises 13 residues. V was cut by 6 bases and J by 0 bases, with 8 bases left in between. CDR1 is SGHVS, CDR2 FQNEAQ, per germline.

The J gene is TRBJ2-5, the V gene TRBV18; D call uncertain. The CDR3 loop spans 15 amino acids. Germline V gene data show CDR1 as KGHSH and CDR2 as LQKENI. V lost 0 bases, J lost 0 bases, and 8 bases lay in between. The CDR3 protein is CASSPPYTYQETQYF. The CDR3 region has the DNA TGTGCCAGCTCACCACCTTACACGTACCAAGAGACCCAGTACTTC.

V is TRBV18 and J is TRBJ2-6; D ambiguous. The germline V and J ends were trimmed by 4 bases and 1 base, with 8 bases remaining between them. The CDR3 consists of 15 residues. CDR1 is KGHSH and CDR2 is LQKENI in the germline V gene. The CDR3 DNA follows: TGTGCCAGCTCACTTACGACATCTGGGGCCAACGTCCTGACTTTC. This translates into CASSLTTSGANVLTF.

Details on this clone: Since a much larger clone is just one base distant, this may be a read error. The same CDR3 can be traced to other DNA sequences in this sample. The V and J genes are TRBV10-3 and TRBJ1-4; D possibly corresponds to TRBD1 (6 bases). V was trimmed by 3 bases and J by 0 bases, leaving 17 bases between them. Germline V gene sequence: CDR1 ENHRY, CDR2 SYGVKD. The CDR3 is made up of 18 amino acids. CDR3 in DNA: TGTGCCATCAGTGACCCTCAAGACAGGCTAGCAACTAATGAAAAACTGTTTTTT. It specifies CAISDPQDRLATNEKLFF.

The chain employs TRBV29-1 and TRBJ2-2; 7 bases are a match to TRBD1. Germline V gene data show CDR1 as SQVTM and CDR2 as ANQGSEA. Trimming at V came to 1 base and at J to 1 base, leaving 6 bases not matched to a gene. This CDR3 region has 16 residues. DNA of the CDR3: TGCAGCGTTGAAGGTCCGGGACAGAGGAACACCGGGGAGCTGTTTTTT. Its translation is CSVEGPGQRNTGELFF.

The count of this clone is one. This chain joins TRBV27 and TRBJ2-1; unclear D gene. Trimming shortened V by 3 bases and J by 7 bases, and 13 bases separated the two germline ends. CDR3 length equals 14 residues. CDR1 MNHEY and CDR2 SMNVEV come from the germline V gene (reference sequence). DNA of the CDR3: TGTGCCAGCAGTTTGTTCCCCCAAGGGAATGAGCAGTTCTTC. Its protein product is CASSLFPQGNEQFF.

V and J are TRBV5-1 and TRBJ2-1, with 7 bases matching TRBD2. Germline CDR1 and CDR2: SGHRS and YFSETQ. Trimming cost V 0 bases and J 9 bases; bases outside gene matches: 3. The CDR3 loop spans 13 amino acids. The CDR3 DNA reads as TGCGCCAGCAGCTTGGTGCCTAGCGGTGAGCAGTTCTTC. Encoded protein: CASSLVPSGEQFF.

V is TRBV28 and J is TRBJ1-4; unclear D gene. The CDR3 spans 14 residues. Trimming stripped 0 bases from V and 3 bases from J, with 5 bases between. Germline V gene lookup returns CDR1 MDHEN and CDR2 SYDVKM. CDR3 nucleotide sequence: TGTGCCAGCAGTTTATGGGGTGCTAATGAAAAACTGTTTTTT. This codes for CASSLWGANEKLFF.

The sample holds a few counts of this clone. The chain joins TRBV19 to TRBJ1-1; 10 bases map to TRBD1. The germline gives CDR1 LNHDA, CDR2 SQIVND (reference sequence). J was trimmed by 6 bases and V by 7 bases; bases with no gene match: 5. The CDR3 totals 13 residues. CDR3 protein: CASKRQGAAEAFF. Here the CDR3 DNA reads TGTGCCAGTAAAAGACAGGGGGCGGCTGAAGCTTTCTTT.